The TCR beta chain under discussion was sequenced for a study of cytomegalovirus exposure and HLA in healthy donors. A multiplex PCR was run with 60 Vbeta primers and 13 Jbeta primers. Repertoires were generated with immunoSEQ multiplex PCR, while TCRdb's copy carries only in-frame clones and drops some. The data contain hundreds of thousands of clones, roughly 82% of them singletons. In nominal health when sampled, donors likely had unrecorded immune exposures nonetheless. A remark on this clone: Antigen specificity is unknown.

Whole-study results and caveats: Accurate HLA-A and HLA-B prediction from TCR beta sequences was reported for most subjects. What a later analysis reportedly showed was that an Asian-associated ancestry cluster had fewer N-insertions than the approximately 700-donor mean. In vitro, three CMV-associated chains proved specific for CMV antigens.

Sequenced input: PBMCs. The receptor was derived from a man aged 35 to 55 in good health and CMV-seropositive.

The CDR3 region has the DNA TGTGCCACCAGGTCAGGGTTTGGAGGGTTAAATGAGCAGTTCTTC. It translates to CATRSGFGGLNEQFF. The chain uses TRBV15 and TRBJ2-1; a weak D match, TRBD2 (6 bases). The CDR3 loop spans 15 amino acids. V was shortened by 6 bases and J by 7 bases, with 19 bases between the two germline ends. Germline CDR1 is LNHNV and CDR2 is YYDKDF (reference sequence).